The clone carrying this TCR beta chain is a singleton in its sample. Its target is unknown. The source of the sample is a study of OX40 agonist ivuxolimab in advanced cancers. In the study overall: Ivuxolimab, which is an agonistic anti-OX40 (CD134) antibody, was administered to the patients. Study observations and caveats: Blood T cells, both CD4+ and CD8+, expanded clonally by week 6 at 0.1 to 3.0 mg/kg.

Sequencing used immunoSEQ multiplex PCR; TCRdb keeps in-frame clones, though not all of them. Of some 87,000 clones in the sample, 70% to 90% were seen once. The source of this sequence is an adult with an advanced solid tumor such as melanoma, head and neck, liver or kidney cancer. The sample in question was CD4+ or CD8+ T cells sorted from blood, obtained in a trial of the OX40 agonist ivuxolimab.

The CDR3 nucleotides read TGTGCCAGCACCAATGAGGCAGGGGCCACGGGGGGGACCGGGGAGCTGTTTTTT. This encodes CASTNEAGATGGTGELFF. V gene TRBV21-1 combines with J gene TRBJ2-2; the table assigns TRBD2, which was not confirmed against the DNA. TRBV21-1 represents a pseudogene. The CDR3 is 18 residues long.